These T cell receptor beta chains were read from a single sample in a study of monozygotic twins with inflammatory bowel disease. TCRdb reprocessed the 5' RACE reads and reports one entry per CDR3 protein, with no DNA. The table for this sample gives some 440,000 distinct CDR3 sequences. The specimen sequenced was blood. These receptor sequences come from a human donor with ulcerative colitis or Crohn's disease, or a healthy co-twin of an affected twin (not recorded which). Each CDR3 is given with its conserved first and last residue. The order of the fields is V gene, J gene, CDR3 protein.

>TRBV12-3/TRBV12-4|TRBJ1-2
CASSLTGPLHF
>TRBV7-2|TRBJ2-7
CASSPWTGNFEQYF
>TRBV5-4|TRBJ1-6
CASSLTLDSNSPLHF
>TRBV5-1|TRBJ2-2
CASSPASEGTGELFF
>TRBV7-9|TRBJ1-6
CASSLYEGMNSPLHF
>TRBV12-3/TRBV12-4|TRBJ2-4
CASSLEGSRNIQYF
>TRBV12-1|TRBJ2-1
CASSPTRASGEGYNEQFF
>TRBV5-1|TRBJ1-2
CATQGGVGYGYTF
>TRBV15|TRBJ2-3
CATRTGGRGDTQYF
>TRBV5-1|TRBJ1-4
CASSLQGADEKLFF
>TRBV7-2|TRBJ1-1
CASSPSPGSYTFF
>TRBV7-2|TRBJ2-3
CASSLGGPPGDTQYF
>TRBV19|TRBJ1-5
CASSLRTGDGQPQHF
>TRBV5-5|TRBJ1-1
CATRGRANTEAFF
>TRBV7-3|TRBJ2-2
CASSLTPLTSGSGPWELFF
>TRBV3-1|TRBJ2-7
CASSQLTGTYEQYF
>TRBV6-4|TRBJ2-1
CASSEVPGYNEQFF
>TRBV23-1|TRBJ2-1
CASSQRARFRYYNEQFF
>TRBV6-1|TRBJ1-6
CASSLISGLTGDNSPLHF
>TRBV12-3/TRBV12-4|TRBJ1-1
CASRGQGMNTEAFF
>TRBV6-1|TRBJ2-1
CATSRSGGSSYNEQFF
>TRBV2|TRBJ2-2
CASSDEGQGELFF